This passage covers 30 T cell receptor beta chains from one sample sequenced in a study of T-cell memory formation after mild COVID-19. TCRdb reprocessed the 5' RACE reads via MiXCR and lists one record per CDR3 protein. This table has 400,000 or so distinct CDR3 sequences, about 20% appearing once. Sequencing was performed on PBMCs or a T cell subset sorted from them (not recorded which). All receptors come from an adult woman who had mild COVID-19 (a few samples of this study predate the infection). Cell type and time point are not known.

The chain links TRBV7-8 to TRBJ2-1, with D possibly being TRBD2 (5 bases). The length of the CDR3 is 17 residues. Germline-derived CDR1 and CDR2 are SGHVS and FQNEAQ. The V gene lost 1 base and the J gene lost 0 bases, with 13 bases spanning the gap. The CDR3 is CASSLELDTSSYNEQFF. As DNA, the CDR3 is TGTGCCAGCAGCTTAGAGTTAGACACTAGCTCCTACAATGAGCAGTTCTTC.

V is TRBV19 and J is TRBJ2-1; unclear D gene. The germline V and J ends were trimmed by 5 bases and 2 bases, with 13 bases remaining between them. The CDR3 runs to 15 residues. Germline V gene lookup returns CDR1 LNHDA and CDR2 SQIVND (reference sequence). As DNA, the CDR3 is TGTGCCAGTAGTCCCTTTTCGCCCACCTACAATGAGCAGTTCTTC. This translates into CASSPFSPTYNEQFF.

This clonotype appeared a few times. The chain is built from TRBV5-1 and TRBJ2-7; D is tentatively TRBD1 or TRBD2 (6 bases each). This CDR3 region has 15 residues. V lost 0 bases, J lost 1 base, and 11 bases lay in between. The germline gives CDR1 SGHRS, CDR2 YFSETQ. This CDR3 is CASSLGGALSYEQYF. The CDR3 DNA reads TGCGCCAGCAGCTTGGGGGGGGCCCTTTCCTACGAGCAGTACTTC. Filled out from reference TRBV5-1 and TRBJ2-7, the complete variable domain reads KAGVTQTPRYLIKTRGQQVTLSCSPISGHRSVSWYQQTPGQGLQFLFEYFSETQRNKGNFPGRFSGRQFSNSRSEMNVSTLELGDSALYLCASSLGGALSYEQYFGPGTRLTVT.

The rearrangement joins TRBV6-6 to TRBJ2-1; TRBD1 matches 9 bases. Germline CDR1 and CDR2: MNHNY and SVGAGI (reference sequence). V lost 6 bases and J lost 2; bases outside the gene matches: 8. The CDR3 is 16 amino acids. The CDR3 DNA sequence: TGTGCCAGCAGCCTCGGGACAGGGAGAACCTACAATGAGCAGTTCTTC. Its translation: CASSLGTGRTYNEQFF.

V and J are TRBV5-1 and TRBJ2-1, with 8 bases lining up with TRBD2. The CDR3 sequence is 13 residues long. Germline V gene sequence: CDR1 SGHRS, CDR2 YFSETQ. J was trimmed by 8 bases and V by 4 bases; bases with no gene match: 5. The CDR3 nucleotides are TGCGCCAGCAGCCCCGGGGGGGTCCATGAGCAGTTCTTC. Its translation is CASSPGGVHEQFF.

The CDR3 here is CASCPGPRTSGGHYEQYF. The CDR3 region has the DNA TGTGCTAGTTGTCCCGGGCCGCGGACTAGCGGGGGGCATTACGAGCAGTACTTC. The V and J genes are TRBV12-5 and TRBJ2-7; 14 bases align to TRBD2. The germline V gene encodes CDR1 LGHNT and CDR2 FRNRAP. V dropped 8 bases and J dropped 4; count of bases not matched to a gene: 16. The CDR3 runs 18 residues.

The chain couples TRBV3-1 to TRBJ1-3; D remains unclear. V was trimmed by 3 bases and J by 1 base, leaving 4 bases between them. Germline V gene sequence: CDR1 LGHDT, CDR2 YNNKEL (reference sequence). The CDR3 has 13 residues. This CDR3 reads CASSQKSGNTIYF. In DNA, the CDR3 is TGTGCCAGCAGCCAGAAGTCTGGAAACACCATATATTTT.

This clonotype was seen many times. This chain joins TRBV2 and TRBJ2-1; 8 nucleotides align to TRBD2. Germline V gives CDR1 SNHLY, CDR2 FYNNEI. The CDR3 consists of 14 residues. With V trimmed by 8 bases and J by 1 base, 4 bases remained unmatched. Here the CDR3 reads CASQGGGSYNEQFF. DNA of the CDR3: TGTGCCAGCCAGGGCGGGGGGTCCTACAATGAGCAGTTCTTC. Looking up the rest from reference TRBV2 and TRBJ2-1 gives the full variable domain: EPEVTQTPSHQVTQMGQEVILRCVPISNHLYFYWYRQILGQKVEFLVSFYNNEISEKSEIFDDQFSVERPDGSNFTLKIRSTKLEDSAMYFCASQGGGSYNEQFFGPGTRLTVL.

This clonotype was seen a handful of times. V and J are TRBV6-6 and TRBJ1-5; 12 bases are shared with TRBD1. The CDR3 loop spans 18 amino acids. The V gene's germline CDR1 is MNHNY and CDR2 SVGAGI (reference sequence). After removal of 6 bases from V and 0 bases from J, the junction contained 9 bases not matched to a gene. CDR3 in DNA: TGTGCCAGCAGCCCCGGGACAGGGGGCATGGATAGCAATCAGCCCCAGCATTTT. It encodes CASSPGTGGMDSNQPQHF.

The chain joins TRBV5-1 to TRBJ2-7; 7 bases map to TRBD1. The germline CDR1 and CDR2 sequences are SGHRS and YFSETQ. The V and J ends lost 6 bases and 3 bases, in that order; junction bases with no gene match: 3. This CDR3 comprises 12 residues. The CDR3, as DNA: TGCGCCAGCAAAAGACAGGGCTACGAGCAGTACTTC. Protein: CASKRQGYEQYF.

A few counts support this clonotype. V and J are TRBV2 and TRBJ2-7; 10 positions match TRBD1. Germline trimming cut 8 bases from V and 4 bases from J; bases unmatched to any gene: 8. This CDR3 contains 14 residues. CDR1 is SNHLY, CDR2 FYNNEI, per germline. The CDR3 DNA follows: TGTGCCAGCTTGGGGACAGGGGAGGGGTACGAGCAGTACTTC. It encodes CASLGTGEGYEQYF.

This clonotype appeared a few times. The J gene is TRBJ2-7, the V gene TRBV19, with no clear D. Trimming took off 3 bases at V and 0 bases at J, with 15 bases between the two ends. Germline V gives CDR1 LNHDA, CDR2 SQIVND (reference sequence). The CDR3 has 16 amino acids. The CDR3 is CASSMGIGESSYEQYF. The CDR3 nucleotides are TGTGCCAGTAGTATGGGAATCGGAGAGAGCTCCTACGAGCAGTACTTC.

The CDR3, as DNA: TGTGCCAGCAGGCCAGGGTCCGGGGAGCTGTTTTTT. It specifies CASRPGSGELFF. This chain uses TRBV12-3 or TRBV12-4 with TRBJ2-2; TRBD1 is a possible D gene (5 bases). V lost 6 bases and J lost 6, with 8 bases in between. The CDR3 extends over 12 amino acids.

This clonotype was counted at least ten times. The CDR3 DNA reads as TGTGCCAGCAGCGACGACAGGGGTGGAGGAACTGAAGCTTTCTTT. Translation: CASSDDRGGGTEAFF. This chain links TRBV6-2 or TRBV6-3 with TRBJ1-1; TRBD1 matches 8 bases. V was pared by 6 bases and J by 5 bases, with 11 bases of the junction left unmatched. CDR1 is MNHEY, CDR2 SVGEGT, per germline. The CDR3 is 15 residues long.

This clonotype was seen a few times. This sequence joins TRBV15 and TRBJ2-2; possible D gene TRBD2, 6 bases. Trimming cost V 3 bases and J 8 bases, with 10 bases left between them. There are 13 residues in the CDR3. Germline lookup yields CDR1 LNHNV and CDR2 YYDKDF (reference sequence). CDR3 residues: CATSRGLRGELFF. Here the CDR3 DNA reads TGTGCCACCAGCAGGGGACTGAGGGGGGAGCTGTTTTTT.

The chain recombines TRBV7-9 with TRBJ2-7, with 8 positions matching TRBD2. Trimming at V came to 8 bases and at J to 4 bases, leaving 10 bases not matched to a gene. Germline V lookup: CDR1 SEHNR, CDR2 FQNEAQ (reference sequence). The CDR3 is made up of 14 amino acids. The CDR3 DNA reads as TGTGCCAGCGCTCCCGGGACTAGGGAATACGAGCAGTACTTC. This sequence encodes CASAPGTREYEQYF.

This clonotype was picked up one time. The chain recombines TRBV6-1 with TRBJ2-3; 7 nucleotides line up with TRBD2. V lost 0 bases and J lost 1; bases outside the gene matches: 1. CDR1 and CDR2 (germline): MNHNS, SASEGT. The CDR3 covers 15 residues. The CDR3 DNA reads TGTGCCAGCAGTGAAGCGGGGGGGGGCACAGATACGCAGTATTTT. Residues: CASSEAGGGTDTQYF.

This clonotype was picked up many times. The chain joins TRBV18 to TRBJ2-7; D remains ambiguous. The CDR3 runs to 12 residues. Per germline, CDR1 KGHSH and CDR2 LQKENI. Trimming removed 4 bases at V and 3 bases at J, with 7 bases between. The DNA for the CDR3 is TGTGCCAGCTCACTCGACGGCTACGAGCAGTACTTC. This sequence encodes CASSLDGYEQYF.

This chain uses TRBV7-9 with TRBJ1-1; perhaps TRBD1 as D (6 bases). CDR1 SEHNR and CDR2 FQNEAQ come from the germline V gene (reference sequence). V was clipped by 1 base and J by 0 bases, with 24 bases between them. The CDR3 consists of 20 residues. This CDR3 reads CASSLGGGVRGSSLNTEAFF. The CDR3 DNA reads TGTGCCAGCAGCTTAGGAGGTGGGGTCAGGGGTTCCTCACTGAACACTGAAGCTTTCTTT. The full variable domain, in which reference TRBV7-9 and TRBJ1-1 provide the parts outside the CDR3, is DTGVSQNPRHKITKRGQNVTFRCDPISEHNRLYWYRQTLGQGPEFLTYFQNEAQLEKSRLLSDRFSAERPKGSFSTLEIQRTEQGDSAMYLCASSLGGGVRGSSLNTEAFFGQGTRLTVV.

Here the CDR3 reads CASTPKERERYTQYF. CDR3 in DNA: TGTGCCAGCACCCCTAAGGAGCGGGAGCGTTATACGCAGTATTTT. The chain links TRBV12-3 or TRBV12-4 to TRBJ2-3; 8 nucleotides line up with TRBD2. This CDR3 region has 15 residues. Trimming cost V 7 bases and J 7 bases; bases outside gene matches: 13.

This rearrangement joins TRBV7-2 to TRBJ1-3; TRBD1 is a possible D gene (5 bases). This CDR3 is built from 14 residues. V gave up 5 bases and J gave up 0 bases, with 8 bases separating them. Germline V gene sequence: CDR1 SGHTA, CDR2 FQGNSA. CDR3 protein: CASSPGTSGNTIYF. DNA of the CDR3: TGTGCCAGCAGCCCAGGGACCTCTGGAAACACCATATATTTT.

The chain joins TRBV6-2 or TRBV6-3 to TRBJ1-6; unclear D gene. The CDR3 has 12 amino acids. The germline V and J ends were trimmed by 2 bases and 10 bases, with 6 bases remaining between them. The germline V gene has CDR1 MNHEY and CDR2 SVGEGT. The CDR3 protein is CASSYDASPLHF. The CDR3 coding sequence is TGTGCCAGCAGTTACGACGCGTCACCCCTCCACTTT.

The CDR3 nucleotides read TGTGCCAGCAGTCACAGGCAGGATACGCAGTATTTT. Translating gives CASSHRQDTQYF. The V call is TRBV7-9, the J call TRBJ2-3, with D perhaps TRBD1 (5 bases). The germline V gene has CDR1 SEHNR and CDR2 FQNEAQ (reference sequence). The V end was cut by 6 bases, the J end by 6 bases, with 10 bases between. The CDR3 totals 12 residues.

The chain links TRBV28 to TRBJ2-6; TRBD1 matches at 7 bases. The CDR3 is 17 residues long. V was pared by 6 bases and J by 0 bases, with 8 bases of the junction left unmatched. Germline values: CDR1 MDHEN, CDR2 SYDVKM. The CDR3 sequence: CASRTGTVNSGANVLTF. The CDR3 coding sequence is TGTGCCAGCAGAACCGGGACAGTAAACTCTGGGGCCAACGTCCTGACTTTC. The complete variable domain, with remaining parts taken from reference TRBV28 and TRBJ2-6, reads DVKVTQSSRYLVKRTGEKVFLECVQDMDHENMFWYRQDPGLGLRLIYFSYDVKMKEKGDIPEGYSVSREKKERFSLILESASTNQTSMYLCASRTGTVNSGANVLTFGAGSRLTVL.

This chain connects TRBV6-2 or TRBV6-3 to TRBJ1-5; D not certain. Germline V CDR1 and CDR2: MNHEY, SVGEGT. V was clipped by 0 bases and J by 7 bases, with 19 bases between them. The CDR3 runs to 17 residues. The CDR3 DNA reads TGTGCCAGCAGTTACTCGGAAGGGCGGAGGGCCCAGCAGCCCCAGCATTTT. The encoded protein is CASSYSEGRRAQQPQHF.

The chain carries TRBV4-3 and TRBJ1-2; D remains ambiguous. Germline V gene lookup returns CDR1 LGHNA and CDR2 YSLEER. V was pared by 6 bases and J by 3 bases, with 11 bases between. The CDR3 totals 13 residues. This CDR3 is CASSPAGDYGYTF. The CDR3 nucleotides read TGCGCCAGCAGTCCGGCTGGCGACTATGGCTACACCTTC.

Only a few counts were recorded for this clonotype. The chain's CDR3 is CASSFIRNTEAFF. CDR3 nucleotide sequence: TGTGCCAGCAGTTTTATTCGGAACACTGAAGCTTTCTTT. This rearrangement joins TRBV12-3 or TRBV12-4 to TRBJ1-1, with D unclear. The CDR3 is 13 amino acids. V lost 3 bases, J lost 1 base, and 6 bases lay in between.

This clonotype was observed a few times. The rearrangement uses TRBV18 and TRBJ1-2; D gene unclear. The V gene's germline CDR1 is KGHSH and CDR2 LQKENI. The germline V and J ends were trimmed by 3 bases and 0 bases, with 17 bases remaining between them. CDR3 length: 17 residues. As DNA, the CDR3 is TGTGCCAGCTCACCTGCGGAATTAACACTCACTAACTATGGCTACACCTTC. Translating gives CASSPAELTLTNYGYTF. The entire variable domain, with the rest obtained from reference TRBV18 and TRBJ1-2, is as follows: NAGVMQNPRHLVRRRGQEARLRCSPMKGHSHVYWYRQLPEEGLKFMVYLQKENIIDESGMPKERFSAEFPKEGPSILRIQQVVRGDSAAYFCASSPAELTLTNYGYTFGSGTRLTVV.

This clonotype occurred a few times. J is TRBJ2-3 and V is TRBV7-2; the D is unclear. V lost 3 bases to trimming and J lost 4 bases, with 11 bases between them. This CDR3 is built from 14 residues. Germline CDR1 is SGHTA and CDR2 is FQGNSA. CDR3 in amino acids: CASSFVRPPDTQYF. The CDR3 DNA reads TGTGCCAGCAGCTTCGTCAGGCCCCCAGATACGCAGTATTTT.

The CDR3 loop is CASSLMASGKREQFF. CDR3 nucleotide sequence: TGTGCCAGCAGCTTAATGGCTAGCGGGAAACGGGAGCAGTTCTTC. The rearrangement links TRBV7-3 to TRBJ2-1; 9 bases fit TRBD2. There are 15 residues in the CDR3. V lost 1 base to trimming and J lost 10 bases; unmatched junction nucleotides: 8. Looked up from germline, CDR1 is SGHTA and CDR2 is FQGTGA.